This passage covers 23 T cell receptor beta chains from one sample sequenced in a study of T cell responses to AZD1222 COVID-19 vaccine (TCRdb year 2021). The library relied on the immunoSEQ multiplex PCR assay. TCRdb retrieved this table from immuneACCESS and kept in-frame rearrangements only. Not all clones are present; in checked studies, unresolved V genes account for under half, and no reason is known for the remainder. In all, the sample holds about 150,000 clones, and about 87% of those were seen once. The leading ten clones occupy over 8% of the sample. Sample time point, as interpreted from the label and publication: about 28 days (+/-7) after the second vaccine dose. This sample comprised peripheral blood, obtained 28 days after the second AZD1222 dose. These receptors all come from an adult who received the AZD1222 COVID-19 vaccine.

The CDR3: CASSLHEKQGAGSPLHF. The CDR3 DNA sequence: TGTGCCAGCAGCTTACACGAGAAACAGGGCGCGGGTTCACCCCTCCACTTT. The rearrangement links TRBV7-9 to TRBJ1-6, with a tentative D call TRBD1 (6 bases). Germline V lookup: CDR1 SEHNR, CDR2 FQNEAQ (reference sequence). With 2 bases removed from V and 9 bases from J, the gap between germline ends came to 20 bases. The CDR3 is made up of 17 amino acids.

The chain is built from TRBV28 and TRBJ1-1; D call uncertain. The CDR3 covers 13 residues. Trimming cost V 6 bases and J 1 base, with 9 bases left between them. Germline loops: CDR1 MDHEN, CDR2 SYDVKM. The CDR3 loop is CASSSTPNTEAFF. The CDR3 DNA reads TGTGCCAGCAGCTCGACACCGAACACTGAAGCTTTCTTT.

The chain uses TRBV28 and TRBJ2-1; 7 bases match TRBD1. The CDR3 has 15 amino acids. Looked up from germline, CDR1 is MDHEN and CDR2 is SYDVKM. Unmatched junction bases numbered 16, after V lost 8 bases and J lost 9 bases. CDR3 in DNA: TGTGCCAGCGACAGGGCGACAGTTTCAAGGGGTGAGCAGTTCTTC. Its translation: CASDRATVSRGEQFF.

This rearrangement joins TRBV25-1 to TRBJ2-7; weak D call: TRBD1 (5 bases). The CDR3 totals 14 residues. In germline, CDR1 is MGHDK, CDR2 SYGVNS. The V gene lost 2 bases and the J gene lost 3 bases, with 11 bases spanning the gap. Here the CDR3 DNA reads TGTGCCAGCAGTGAACCAGGGTTAGGCTACGAGCAGTACTTC. Amino acid sequence: CASSEPGLGYEQYF.

The chain combines TRBV19 with TRBJ1-2, with D possibly being TRBD1 (5 bases). Germline values: CDR1 LNHDA, CDR2 SQIVND (reference sequence). This CDR3 contains 14 residues. V was shortened by 3 bases and J by 1 base, with 9 bases between the two germline ends. The CDR3 loop reads CASSIMTVNYGYTF. The CDR3 DNA is TGTGCCAGTAGTATTATGACAGTTAACTATGGCTACACCTTC.

This sequence joins TRBV10-3 and TRBJ1-6, with unresolved D. CDR1 and CDR2 (germline): ENHRY, SYGVKD. Trimming shortened V by 6 bases and J by 7 bases, and 10 bases separated the two germline ends. This CDR3 contains 13 residues. CDR3 residues: CAIRRLLNSPLHF. The DNA for the CDR3 is TGTGCCATCAGACGACTGCTGAATTCACCCCTCCACTTT.

The V call is TRBV6-5, the J call TRBJ2-3, with D maybe TRBD2 (5 bases). CDR1 MNHEY and CDR2 SVGAGI come from the germline V gene. The V and J ends lost 6 bases and 6 bases respectively, with 19 bases between them. CDR3 size: 15 residues. Here the CDR3 DNA reads TGTGCCAGCAGCTCCGGAGGTAGAGGGTTCGATACGCAGTATTTT. This translates into CASSSGGRGFDTQYF.

The rearrangement joins TRBV6-8 to TRBJ2-1; tentatively, D is TRBD2 (5 bases). This CDR3 comprises 14 residues. Per germline, CDR1 MNHGY and CDR2 SAAAGT. V dropped 7 bases and J dropped 5 bases, with 15 bases sitting between them. The CDR3 region has the DNA TGTGCCAGCAAACATAGCGACGGGGACAATGAGCAGTTCTTC. Encoded protein: CASKHSDGDNEQFF.

This rearrangement joins TRBV19 to TRBJ2-5; TRBD1 matches 7 bases. The ends lost 6 bases at V and 4 bases at J; junction bases unmatched: 5. CDR1 LNHDA and CDR2 SQIVND come from the germline V gene (reference sequence). The CDR3 loop spans 13 amino acids. The CDR3 DNA sequence: TGTGCCAGTAGACAGACAGGGCGAGAGACCCAGTACTTC. It encodes CASRQTGRETQYF.

This clone was seen a single time. J is TRBJ2-1 and V is TRBV18, with a tentative D call TRBD1 (6 bases). V dropped 6 bases and J dropped 6 bases, with 15 bases sitting between them. There are 14 residues in the CDR3. The V gene's germline CDR1 is KGHSH and CDR2 LQKENI. The CDR3 DNA is TGTGCCAGCTCTCCCGACAGGCGCGGCAATGAGCAGTTCTTC. Protein sequence: CASSPDRRGNEQFF.

This chain connects TRBV9 to TRBJ2-5, with D tentatively TRBD2 (6 bases). Germline CDR1 is SGDLS and CDR2 is YYNGEE. The CDR3 spans 15 residues. The V and J ends lost 2 bases and 2 bases respectively, with 13 bases between them. The CDR3 nucleotides read TGTGCCAGCAGCGTTACCGGGACTCTACAAGAGACCCAGTACTTC. This codes for CASSVTGTLQETQYF.

V and J are TRBV5-8 and TRBJ1-6; D ambiguous. Germline V CDR1 and CDR2: SGHTS, YDEGEE. Trimming cost V 3 bases and J 9 bases, with 13 bases left between them. This CDR3 region has 14 residues. The CDR3 bases are TGTGCCAGCAGCTCAAAGACGGGAACTTCACCCCTCCACTTT. It specifies CASSSKTGTSPLHF.

This clone was seen more than once but under ten times. The rearrangement links TRBV15 to TRBJ1-1; TRBD1 aligns across 11 bases. This CDR3 spans 13 amino acids. V dropped 6 bases and J dropped 7; count of bases not matched to a gene: 4. Germline V gene data show CDR1 as LNHNV and CDR2 as YYDKDF (reference sequence). The CDR3 DNA follows: TGTGCCACCAGGGGACAGGGGGAACATGAAGCTTTCTTT. Translation gives CATRGQGEHEAFF. Full variable domain (remainder filled in from reference TRBV15 and TRBJ1-1): DAMVIQNPRYQVTQFGKPVTLSCSQTLNHNVMYWYQQKSSQAPKLLFHYYDKDFNNEADTPDNFQSRRPNTSFCFLDIRSPGLGDTAMYLCATRGQGEHEAFFGQGTRLTVV.

The J gene is TRBJ1-4, the V gene TRBV11-3; TRBD1 might be the D (6 bases). In germline, CDR1 is SGHNT, CDR2 YENEEA. The length of the CDR3 is 19 residues. V was shortened by 6 bases and J by 5 bases, with 28 bases between the two germline ends. The CDR3 here is CASSGSGAGHHNRNEKLFF. The CDR3 coding sequence is TGTGCCAGCAGTGGGTCAGGGGCGGGACACCATAACAGAAATGAAAAACTGTTTTTT.

V usage is TRBV30 and J usage is TRBJ2-6, with 11 positions matching TRBD1. This CDR3 is built from 14 residues. CDR1 GTSNPN and CDR2 SVGIG come from the germline V gene (reference sequence). This CDR3 reads CARDRGTGANVLTF. The CDR3 DNA is TGTGCTCGGGACAGGGGGACTGGGGCCAACGTCCTGACTTTC.

CDR3 protein: CASSFPTRTGGSYEQYF. CDR3 coding DNA: TGTGCCAGCAGTTTCCCTACCCGGACAGGGGGATCTTACGAGCAGTACTTC. This chain joins TRBV6-2 or TRBV6-3 and TRBJ2-7; TRBD1 matches 10 bases. Germline loops: CDR1 MNHEY, CDR2 SVGEGT. Germline trimming cut 4 bases from V and 4 bases from J; bases unmatched to any gene: 13. The CDR3 totals 17 residues.

This chain uses TRBV7-9 with TRBJ2-1; D unresolved. The CDR3 is made up of 12 amino acids. Germline CDR1 is SEHNR and CDR2 is FQNEAQ (reference sequence). The V end lost 5 bases, the J end lost 7 bases, and 9 bases lay between the germline ends. CDR3 coding DNA: TGTGCCAGCAGCCTCGACTGGAATGAGCAGTTCTTC. This gives the protein CASSLDWNEQFF.

The rearrangement links TRBV6-2 or TRBV6-3 to TRBJ2-2; the D is unclear. The V end was cut by 6 bases, the J end by 4 bases, with 15 bases between. Germline CDR1 MNHEY, CDR2 SVGEGT. CDR3 length equals 15 residues. The CDR3, as DNA: TGTGCCAGCAGCTCAACGGCGAAACGCACCGGGGAGCTGTTTTTT. This codes for CASSSTAKRTGELFF.

The chain carries TRBV4-3 and TRBJ1-5; no definite D call. This CDR3 comprises 15 residues. Germline CDR1 is LGHNA and CDR2 is YSLEER. With 0 bases removed from V and 5 bases from J, the gap between germline ends came to 11 bases. The CDR3 loop is CASSQDPGEDQPQHF. Written as DNA, the CDR3 is TGCGCCAGCAGCCAAGATCCCGGGGAGGATCAGCCCCAGCATTTT.

The chain joins TRBV7-2 to TRBJ2-5; TRBD2 might be the D (5 bases). Germline V gene lookup returns CDR1 SGHTA and CDR2 FQGNSA. The CDR3 runs 16 residues. V shed 0 bases and J shed 4 bases, with 15 bases lying between them. The CDR3 spells CASSLARLAVTETQYF. CDR3 DNA: TGTGCCAGCAGCTTAGCCCGGCTAGCCGTCACAGAGACCCAGTACTTC.

The chain couples TRBV5-6 to TRBJ1-2; TRBD1 matches 8 bases. The CDR3 has 14 amino acids. Unmatched junction bases numbered 6, after V lost 4 bases and J lost 4 bases. Germline V gene lookup returns CDR1 SGHDT and CDR2 YYEEEE. The CDR3 loop is CASSPQGAGYGYTF. CDR3 sequence (DNA): TGTGCCAGCAGCCCCCAGGGGGCGGGCTATGGCTACACCTTC.

This clone is termed large. CDR3 bases: TGTGCCAGCAGCTCATCCTACGAGCAGTACTTC. Its translation: CASSSSYEQYF. The chain recombines TRBV13 with TRBJ2-7; D remains unclear. The germline V gene encodes CDR1 PRHDT and CDR2 FYEKMQ (reference sequence). CDR3 length: 11 residues. The ends were cut back, 4 bases at V and 1 base at J, with 2 bases in the middle.

CDR3 nucleotide sequence: TGTGCCAGCAGCACAGGACCGCTTTACGACGAGCAGTACTTC. Translating gives CASSTGPLYDEQYF. The chain employs TRBV7-9 and TRBJ2-7; a weak D match, TRBD1 (5 bases). Germline CDR1 SEHNR, CDR2 FQNEAQ (reference sequence). Trimming took off 5 bases at V and 5 bases at J, with 16 bases between the two ends. The CDR3 has 14 amino acids.